Included here is one TCR beta chain sequence, with context. The entry originates in a study of blood T cell repertoires in COVID-19. In the study overall: There were acute and convalescent COVID-19 samples, and they came from the United States, Italy and Spain. T cells, B-cell-depleted T cells, or PBMCs supplied cDNA or gDNA.

In the original workflow: Cell counts per sample came from amplifying reference gene primers. The repertoire was sequenced with immunoSEQ multiplex PCR; TCRdb's copy has only in-frame clones and lacks some. That table is the source of V, J and clone size, and D and trimming were worked out from the DNA. The repertoire holds 310,000 or so clones, roughly nine tenths seen once, with around 2.2% in the top ten. This CDR3 contains 16 residues. V lost 8 bases, J lost 0 bases, and 6 bases stayed unmatched. Germline CDR1 is SGHVS and CDR2 is FNYEAQ. Seattle researchers signed up patients amid active infection and tracked them longitudinally.

Sample: peripheral blood. J is TRBJ2-6 and V is TRBV7-6; 8 bases agree with TRBD1. The sequence was obtained from a woman younger than 45 with COVID-19, enrolled during active disease. Here the CDR3 DNA reads TGTGCCAGCGGGACAGGCGACTTCTCTGGGGCCAACGTCCTGACTTTC. Amino acid sequence: CASGTGDFSGANVLTF.